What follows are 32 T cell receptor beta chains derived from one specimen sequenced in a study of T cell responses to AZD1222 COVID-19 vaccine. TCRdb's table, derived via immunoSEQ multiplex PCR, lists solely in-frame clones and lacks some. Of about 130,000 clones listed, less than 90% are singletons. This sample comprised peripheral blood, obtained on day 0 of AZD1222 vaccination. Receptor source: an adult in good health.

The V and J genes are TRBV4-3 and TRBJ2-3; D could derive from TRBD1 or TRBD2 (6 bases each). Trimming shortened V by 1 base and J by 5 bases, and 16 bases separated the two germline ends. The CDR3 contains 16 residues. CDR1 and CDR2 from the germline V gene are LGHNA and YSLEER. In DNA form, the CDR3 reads TGCGCCAGCAGCCAAGCACCTACAGGAGGGGGAGATACGCAGTATTTT. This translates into CASSQAPTGGGDTQYF.

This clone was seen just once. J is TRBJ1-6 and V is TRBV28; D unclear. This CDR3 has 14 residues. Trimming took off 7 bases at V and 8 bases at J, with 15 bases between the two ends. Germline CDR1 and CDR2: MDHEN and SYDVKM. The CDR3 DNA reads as TGTGCCAGCACCATACCAGGTTCGCATTCACCCCTCCACTTT. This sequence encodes CASTIPGSHSPLHF.

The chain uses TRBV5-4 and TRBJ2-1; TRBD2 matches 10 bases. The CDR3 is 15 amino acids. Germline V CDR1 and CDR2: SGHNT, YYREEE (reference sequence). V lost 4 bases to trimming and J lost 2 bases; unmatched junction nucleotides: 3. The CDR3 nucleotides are TGTGCCAGCAGCCCTAGCGGGGGCCCCTACAATGAGCAGTTCTTC. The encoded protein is CASSPSGGPYNEQFF.

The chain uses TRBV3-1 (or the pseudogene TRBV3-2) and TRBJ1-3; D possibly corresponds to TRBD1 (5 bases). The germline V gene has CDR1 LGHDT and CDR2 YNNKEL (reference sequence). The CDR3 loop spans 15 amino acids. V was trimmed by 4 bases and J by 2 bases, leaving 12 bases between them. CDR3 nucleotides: TGTGCCAGCAGCCTTATTAGGGGTACTGGAAACACCATATATTTT. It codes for CASSLIRGTGNTIYF.

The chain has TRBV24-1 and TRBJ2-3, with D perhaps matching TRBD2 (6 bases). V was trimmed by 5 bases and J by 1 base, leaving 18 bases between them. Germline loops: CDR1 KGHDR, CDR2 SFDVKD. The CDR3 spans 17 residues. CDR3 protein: CATSVSDSGPGTDTQYF. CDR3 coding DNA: TGTGCCACCAGTGTGTCCGATAGCGGCCCCGGCACAGATACGCAGTATTTT.

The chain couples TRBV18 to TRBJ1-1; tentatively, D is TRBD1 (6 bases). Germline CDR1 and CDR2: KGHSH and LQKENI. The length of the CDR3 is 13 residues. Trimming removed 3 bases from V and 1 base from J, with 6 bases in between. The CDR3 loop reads CASSPGQNTEAFF. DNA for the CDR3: TGTGCCAGCTCACCGGGACAGAACACTGAAGCTTTCTTT. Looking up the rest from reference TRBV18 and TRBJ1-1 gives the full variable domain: NAGVMQNPRHLVRRRGQEARLRCSPMKGHSHVYWYRQLPEEGLKFMVYLQKENIIDESGMPKERFSAEFPKEGPSILRIQQVVRGDSAAYFCASSPGQNTEAFFGQGTRLTVV.

The CDR3 sequence is CASSQAGSGSSYNEQFF. The CDR3 DNA reads as TGCGCCAGCAGCCAAGCGGGGAGCGGAAGCTCCTACAATGAGCAGTTCTTC. The chain employs TRBV4-1 and TRBJ2-1, with D perhaps matching TRBD2 (5 bases). Germline V gene sequence: CDR1 MGHRA, CDR2 YSYEKL. The V and J ends lost 1 base and 0 bases respectively, with 13 bases between them. This CDR3 spans 17 amino acids.

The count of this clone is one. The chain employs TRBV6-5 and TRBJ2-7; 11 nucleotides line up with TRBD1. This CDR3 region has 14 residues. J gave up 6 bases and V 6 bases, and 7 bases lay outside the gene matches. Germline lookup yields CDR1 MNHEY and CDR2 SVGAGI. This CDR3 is CASRRDRGFTEQYF. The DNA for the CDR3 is TGTGCCAGCAGGCGGGACAGGGGGTTCACCGAGCAGTACTTC.

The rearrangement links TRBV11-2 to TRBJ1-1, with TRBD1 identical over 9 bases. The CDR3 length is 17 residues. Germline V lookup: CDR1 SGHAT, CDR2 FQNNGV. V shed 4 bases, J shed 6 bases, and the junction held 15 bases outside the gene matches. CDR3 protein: CASSSGRFRDRVPEAFF. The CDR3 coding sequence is TGTGCCAGCAGCTCAGGACGATTCCGGGACAGGGTCCCTGAAGCTTTCTTT.

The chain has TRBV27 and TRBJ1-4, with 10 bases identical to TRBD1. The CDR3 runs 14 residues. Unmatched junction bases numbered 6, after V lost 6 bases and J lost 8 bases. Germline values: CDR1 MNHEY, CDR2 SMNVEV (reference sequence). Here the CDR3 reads CASRRTGGGEKLFF. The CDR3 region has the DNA TGTGCCAGCAGGCGGACAGGGGGAGGAGAAAAACTGTTTTTT.

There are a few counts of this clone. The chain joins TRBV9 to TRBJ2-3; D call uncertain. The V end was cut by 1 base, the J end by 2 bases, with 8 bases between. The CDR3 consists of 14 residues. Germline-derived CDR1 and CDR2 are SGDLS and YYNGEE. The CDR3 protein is CASSVHVLTDTQYF. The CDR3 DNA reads TGTGCCAGCAGCGTACACGTTCTCACAGATACGCAGTATTTT.

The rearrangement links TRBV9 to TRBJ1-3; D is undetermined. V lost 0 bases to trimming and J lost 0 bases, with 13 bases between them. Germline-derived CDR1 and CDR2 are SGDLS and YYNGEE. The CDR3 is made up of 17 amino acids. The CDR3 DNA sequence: TGTGCCAGCAGCGTAGAAGGGTCCCCGAACTCTGGAAACACCATATATTTT. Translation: CASSVEGSPNSGNTIYF.

This CDR3 reads CASSRTGKSHEKLFF. CDR3 coding DNA: TGTGCCAGCAGCCGGACAGGGAAGTCCCATGAAAAACTGTTTTTT. The rearrangement links TRBV13 to TRBJ1-4; 8 bases align to TRBD1. Germline CDR1 PRHDT, CDR2 FYEKMQ (reference sequence). The CDR3 length is 15 residues. V dropped 5 bases and J dropped 6; count of bases not matched to a gene: 8.

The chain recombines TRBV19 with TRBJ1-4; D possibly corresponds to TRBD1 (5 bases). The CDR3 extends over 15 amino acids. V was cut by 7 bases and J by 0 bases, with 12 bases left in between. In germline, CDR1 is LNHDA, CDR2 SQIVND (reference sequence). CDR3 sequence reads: CASTNFRATNEKLFF. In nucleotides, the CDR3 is TGTGCCAGTACTAACTTCAGGGCAACTAATGAAAAACTGTTTTTT.

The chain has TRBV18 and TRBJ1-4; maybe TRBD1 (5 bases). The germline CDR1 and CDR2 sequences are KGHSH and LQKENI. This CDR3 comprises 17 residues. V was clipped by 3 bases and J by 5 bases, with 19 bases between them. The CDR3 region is CASSPNPPGRPNEKLFF. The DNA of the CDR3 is TGTGCCAGCTCACCGAACCCCCCGGGACGCCCGAATGAAAAACTGTTTTTT.

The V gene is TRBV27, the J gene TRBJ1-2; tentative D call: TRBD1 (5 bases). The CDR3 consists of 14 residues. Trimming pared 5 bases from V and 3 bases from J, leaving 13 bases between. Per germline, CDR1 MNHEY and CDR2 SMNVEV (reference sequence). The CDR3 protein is CASSRRWGDYGYTF. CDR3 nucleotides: TGTGCCAGCAGTCGGAGGTGGGGGGACTATGGCTACACCTTC.

The DNA of the CDR3 is TGCAGCGTTGCAGGCAGACACAACTATGGCTACACCTTC. It codes for CSVAGRHNYGYTF. The genes are TRBV29-1 and TRBJ1-2; D call uncertain. In germline, CDR1 is SQVTM, CDR2 ANQGSEA. The CDR3 covers 13 residues. V was clipped by 4 bases and J by 2 bases, with 11 bases between them.

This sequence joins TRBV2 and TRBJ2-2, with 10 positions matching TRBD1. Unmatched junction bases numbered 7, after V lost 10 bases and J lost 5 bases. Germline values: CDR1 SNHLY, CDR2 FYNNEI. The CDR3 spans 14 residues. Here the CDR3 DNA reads TGTGCCAAACGACAGGGGGCGTCGACCGGGGAGCTGTTTTTT. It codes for CAKRQGASTGELFF.

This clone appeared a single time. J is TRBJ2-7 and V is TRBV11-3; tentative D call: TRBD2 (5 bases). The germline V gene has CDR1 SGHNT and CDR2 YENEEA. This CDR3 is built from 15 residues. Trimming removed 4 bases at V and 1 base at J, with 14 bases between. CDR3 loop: CASSSPSGESYEQYF. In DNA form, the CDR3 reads TGTGCCAGCAGCTCCCCCTCTGGGGAGTCCTACGAGCAGTACTTC.

The CDR3 nucleotides are TGTGCCAGCAGTGTTAGCGGGAGGTTGGAGACCCAGTACTTC. Amino acid sequence: CASSVSGRLETQYF. This chain connects TRBV27 to TRBJ2-5; 10 nucleotides line up with TRBD2. The ends lost 5 bases at V and 5 bases at J; junction bases unmatched: 5. Per germline, CDR1 MNHEY and CDR2 SMNVEV (reference sequence). The CDR3 extends over 14 amino acids.

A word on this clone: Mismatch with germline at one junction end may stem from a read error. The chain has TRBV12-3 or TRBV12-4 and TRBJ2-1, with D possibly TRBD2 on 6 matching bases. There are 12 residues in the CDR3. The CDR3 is CASSLAYNEQFF. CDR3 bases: TGTGCCAGCAGTCTAGCGTACAATGAGCAGTTCTTC.

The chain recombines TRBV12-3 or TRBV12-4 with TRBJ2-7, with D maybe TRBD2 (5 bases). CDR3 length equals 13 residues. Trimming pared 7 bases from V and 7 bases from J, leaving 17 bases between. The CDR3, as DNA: TGTGCCAGCAAGGAGGCAAGCCTTAAGGAGCAGTACTTC. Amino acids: CASKEASLKEQYF.

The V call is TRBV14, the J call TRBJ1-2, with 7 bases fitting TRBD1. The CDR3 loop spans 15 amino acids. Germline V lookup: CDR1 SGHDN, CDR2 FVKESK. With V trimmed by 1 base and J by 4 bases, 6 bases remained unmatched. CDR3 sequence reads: CASSQGGDSPYGYTF. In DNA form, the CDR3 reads TGTGCCAGCAGCCAAGGGGGGGACAGCCCCTATGGCTACACCTTC.

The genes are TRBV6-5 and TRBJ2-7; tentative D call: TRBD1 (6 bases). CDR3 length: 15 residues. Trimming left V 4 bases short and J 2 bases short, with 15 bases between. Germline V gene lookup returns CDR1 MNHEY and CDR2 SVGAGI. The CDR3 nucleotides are TGTGCCAGCAGTTCATCTAACAGGGTGCCCTACGAGCAGTACTTC. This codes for CASSSSNRVPYEQYF.

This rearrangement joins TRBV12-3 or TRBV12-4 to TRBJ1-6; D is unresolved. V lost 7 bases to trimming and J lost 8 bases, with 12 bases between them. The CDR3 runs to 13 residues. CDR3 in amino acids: CASTPDGDSPLHF. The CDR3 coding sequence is TGTGCCAGCACCCCGGACGGTGATTCACCCCTCCACTTT.

CDR3: CASSQDWKGAAYEQYF. The CDR3 bases are TGTGCCAGCAGCCAAGATTGGAAGGGGGCCGCTTACGAGCAGTACTTC. The chain is built from TRBV3-1 (or the pseudogene TRBV3-2) and TRBJ2-7; 7 bases fit TRBD1. The CDR3 sequence is 16 residues long. The germline V gene encodes CDR1 LGHDT and CDR2 YNNKEL (reference sequence). Losses at the gene ends were 0 bases for V and 4 bases for J; bases not matched to a gene: 9.

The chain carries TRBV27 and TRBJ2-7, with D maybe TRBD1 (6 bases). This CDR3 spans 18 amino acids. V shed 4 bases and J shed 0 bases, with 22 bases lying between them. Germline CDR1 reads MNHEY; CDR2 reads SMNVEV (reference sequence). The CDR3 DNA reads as TGTGCCAGCAGTTCCACGATCACCCAGGGGCCCGGCTCCTACGAGCAGTACTTC. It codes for CASSSTITQGPGSYEQYF.

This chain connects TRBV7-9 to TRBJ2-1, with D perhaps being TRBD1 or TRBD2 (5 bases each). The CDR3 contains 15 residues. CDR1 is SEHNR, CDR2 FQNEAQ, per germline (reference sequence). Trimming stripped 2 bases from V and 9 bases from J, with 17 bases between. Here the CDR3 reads CASSLPPGAGVEQFF. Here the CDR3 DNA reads TGTGCCAGCAGCTTACCCCCCGGGGCGGGCGTTGAGCAGTTCTTC.

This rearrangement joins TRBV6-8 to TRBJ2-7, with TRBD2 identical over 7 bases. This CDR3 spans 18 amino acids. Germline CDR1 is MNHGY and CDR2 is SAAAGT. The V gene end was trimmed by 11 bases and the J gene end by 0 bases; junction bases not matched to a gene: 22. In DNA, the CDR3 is TGTGCCCCTGGTAAGGGAGGGGAAGGAGCGGGGCCCTCCTACGAGCAGTACTTC. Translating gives CAPGKGGEGAGPSYEQYF.

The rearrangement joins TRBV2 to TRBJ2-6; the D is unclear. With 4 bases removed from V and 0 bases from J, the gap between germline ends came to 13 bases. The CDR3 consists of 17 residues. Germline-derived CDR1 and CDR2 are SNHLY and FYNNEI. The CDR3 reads CASSAPGWGSGANVLTF. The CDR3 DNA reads TGTGCCAGCAGTGCCCCCGGGTGGGGCTCTGGGGCCAACGTCCTGACTTTC.

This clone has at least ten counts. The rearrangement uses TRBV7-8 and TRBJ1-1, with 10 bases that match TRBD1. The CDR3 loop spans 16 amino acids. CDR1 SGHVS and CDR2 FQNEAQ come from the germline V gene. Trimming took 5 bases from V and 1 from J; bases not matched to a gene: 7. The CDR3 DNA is TGTGCCAGCAGCCCCCGGGACAGGGGATCGAACACTGAAGCTTTCTTT. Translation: CASSPRDRGSNTEAFF.

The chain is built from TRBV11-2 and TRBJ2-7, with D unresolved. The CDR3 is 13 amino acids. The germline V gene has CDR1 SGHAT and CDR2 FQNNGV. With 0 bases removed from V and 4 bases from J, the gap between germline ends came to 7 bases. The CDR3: CASSLDYIYEQYF. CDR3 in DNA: TGTGCCAGCAGCTTAGATTACATTTACGAGCAGTACTTC.